This TCR beta chain originates from a study of cytomegalovirus exposure and HLA in healthy donors. General study points: Sequence variants that were highly shared formed a cluster that was likely a sequencing artifact.

This clone was counted once. What it binds is not known. This PCR relied on a set of 60 Vbeta primers and 13 Jbeta primers. Measured with immunoSEQ multiplex PCR; TCRdb has only the in-frame clones, and not every one. The table lists 100,000 to 150,000 clones, approximately 79% of them singletons. The CDR3 is made up of 13 amino acids. Germline V lookup: CDR1 SEHNR, CDR2 FQNEAQ (reference sequence). Unmatched junction bases numbered 1, after V lost 3 bases and J lost 6 bases. The gene calls are TRBV7-9 and TRBJ1-2; TRBD1 matches 10 bases. Sequenced sample: PBMCs. This TCR was recovered from a man aged 50 to 59 in good health and CMV-seropositive. CDR3 in DNA: TGTGCCAGCAGCTTCGGGACAGGGGATGGCTACACCTTC. Protein sequence: CASSFGTGDGYTF. The full variable domain, its missing parts supplied by reference TRBV7-9 and TRBJ1-2, is DTGVSQNPRHKITKRGQNVTFRCDPISEHNRLYWYRQTLGQGPEFLTYFQNEAQLEKSRLLSDRFSAERPKGSFSTLEIQRTEQGDSAMYLCASSFGTGDGYTFGSGTRLTVV.